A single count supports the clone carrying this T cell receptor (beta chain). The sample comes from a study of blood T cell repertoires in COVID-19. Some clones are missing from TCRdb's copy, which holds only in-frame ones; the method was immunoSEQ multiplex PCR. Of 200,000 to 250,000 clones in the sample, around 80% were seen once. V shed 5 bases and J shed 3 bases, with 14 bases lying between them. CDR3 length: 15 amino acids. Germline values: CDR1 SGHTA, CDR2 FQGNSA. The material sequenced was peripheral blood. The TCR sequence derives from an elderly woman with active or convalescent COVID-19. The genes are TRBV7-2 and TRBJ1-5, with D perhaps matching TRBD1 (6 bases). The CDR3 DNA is TGTGCCAGCAGCCTCAGGGGTGGGGACAATCAGCCCCAGCATTTT. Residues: CASSLRGGDNQPQHF.